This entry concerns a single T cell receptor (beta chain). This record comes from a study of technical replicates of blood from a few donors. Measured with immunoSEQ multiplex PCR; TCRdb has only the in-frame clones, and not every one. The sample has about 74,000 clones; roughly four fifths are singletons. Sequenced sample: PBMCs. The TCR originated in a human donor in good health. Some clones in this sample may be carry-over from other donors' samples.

The CDR3 loop is CASSPFTGDQETQYF. The CDR3 bases are TGTGCCAGCTCACCATTCACAGGCGACCAAGAGACCCAGTACTTC. The V gene is TRBV18, the J gene TRBJ2-5, with D possibly matching TRBD1 (5 bases). V was clipped by 2 bases and J by 0 bases, with 10 bases between them. This CDR3 is 15 amino acids long. CDR1 is KGHSH and CDR2 is LQKENI in the germline V gene.